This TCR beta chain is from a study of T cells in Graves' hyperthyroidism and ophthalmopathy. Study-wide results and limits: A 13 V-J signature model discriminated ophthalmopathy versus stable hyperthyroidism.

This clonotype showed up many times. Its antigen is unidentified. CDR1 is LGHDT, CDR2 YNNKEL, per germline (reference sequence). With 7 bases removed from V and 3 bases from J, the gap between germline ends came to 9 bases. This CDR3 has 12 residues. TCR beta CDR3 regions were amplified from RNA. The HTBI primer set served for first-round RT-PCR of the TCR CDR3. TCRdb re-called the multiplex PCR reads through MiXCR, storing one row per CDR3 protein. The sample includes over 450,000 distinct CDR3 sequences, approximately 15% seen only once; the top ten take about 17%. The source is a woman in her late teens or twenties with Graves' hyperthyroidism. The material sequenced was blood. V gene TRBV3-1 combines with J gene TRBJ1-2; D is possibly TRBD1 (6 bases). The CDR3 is CASTGVDYGYTF. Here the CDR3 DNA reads TGTGCCAGCACAGGGGTCGACTATGGCTACACCTTC.